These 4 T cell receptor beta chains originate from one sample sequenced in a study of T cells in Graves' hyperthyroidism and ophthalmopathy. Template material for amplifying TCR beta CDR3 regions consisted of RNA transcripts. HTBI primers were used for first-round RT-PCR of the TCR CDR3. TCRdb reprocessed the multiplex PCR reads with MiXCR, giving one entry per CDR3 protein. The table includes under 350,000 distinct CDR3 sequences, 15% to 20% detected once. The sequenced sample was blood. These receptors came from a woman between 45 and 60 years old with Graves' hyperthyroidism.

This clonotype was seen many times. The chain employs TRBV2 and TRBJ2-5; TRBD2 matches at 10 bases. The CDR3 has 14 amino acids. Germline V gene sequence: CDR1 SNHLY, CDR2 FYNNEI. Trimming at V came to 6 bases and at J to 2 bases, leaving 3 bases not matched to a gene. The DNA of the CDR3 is TGTGCCAGCAGGGAGACTAGCGGGCAAGAGACCCAGTACTTC. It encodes CASRETSGQETQYF.

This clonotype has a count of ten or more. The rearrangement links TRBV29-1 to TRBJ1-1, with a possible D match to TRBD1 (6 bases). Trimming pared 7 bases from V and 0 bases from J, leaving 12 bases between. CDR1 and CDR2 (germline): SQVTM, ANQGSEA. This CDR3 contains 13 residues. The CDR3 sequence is CSGGAGMNTEAFF. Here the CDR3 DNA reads TGCAGCGGGGGGGCAGGGATGAACACTGAAGCTTTCTTT.

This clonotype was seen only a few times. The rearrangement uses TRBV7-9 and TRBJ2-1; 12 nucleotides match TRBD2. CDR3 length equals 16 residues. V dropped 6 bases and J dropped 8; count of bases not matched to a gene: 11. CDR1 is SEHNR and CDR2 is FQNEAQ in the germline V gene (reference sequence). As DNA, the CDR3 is TGTGCCAGCAGGGGACTAGCGGGCGAAAATTACCATGAGCAGTTCTTC. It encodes CASRGLAGENYHEQFF.

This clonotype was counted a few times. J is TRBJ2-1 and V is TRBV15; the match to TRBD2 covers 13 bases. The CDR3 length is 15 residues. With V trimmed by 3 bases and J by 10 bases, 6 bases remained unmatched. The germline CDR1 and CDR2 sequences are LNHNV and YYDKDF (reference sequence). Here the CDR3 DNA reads TGTGCCACCAGCAGCCCTCAGGGACTAGCGGGGGAGCAGTTCTTC. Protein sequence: CATSSPQGLAGEQFF. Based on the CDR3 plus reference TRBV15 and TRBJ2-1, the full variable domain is DAMVIQNPRYQVTQFGKPVTLSCSQTLNHNVMYWYQQKSSQAPKLLFHYYDKDFNNEADTPDNFQSRRPNTSFCFLDIRSPGLGDTAMYLCATSSPQGLAGEQFFGPGTRLTVL.